The rows below give T cell receptor beta chains drawn from one sample of a study of T cell responses to AZD1222 COVID-19 vaccine. Repertoires were generated with immunoSEQ multiplex PCR, while TCRdb's copy carries only in-frame clones and drops some. Of about 150,000 clones listed, over 75% were seen once; the top ten hold 1.5% to 2%. The sequenced sample was peripheral blood, obtained on day 0 of AZD1222 vaccination. Receptors were obtained from an adult in good health. The CDR3 runs from the conserved cysteine through the conserved F or W. Each record gives: V gene, D gene, J gene, clone size, CDR3 DNA, CDR3 protein. A D gene is named only where the DNA matches it firmly. Clone size, where shown, is once, few, many, or a class for clones that have expanded.

TRBV3-1/TRBV3-2	.	TRBJ1-2	.	TGTGCCAGCAGCCATCGTAACTATGGCTACACCTTC	CASSHRNYGYTF
TRBV12-3/TRBV12-4	.	TRBJ2-7	.	TGTGCCAGCCGGCGGGACAGCACCTACGAGCAGTACTTC	CASRRDSTYEQYF
TRBV6-4	.	TRBJ2-1	.	TGTGCCAGCAGTGCTGGTGGATCCTACAATGAGCAGTTCTTC	CASSAGGSYNEQFF
TRBV11-2	TRBD2	TRBJ2-5	.	TGTGCCAGCAGCTTAGTTAGCGGGTCGGTACAAGAGACCCAGTACTTC	CASSLVSGSVQETQYF
TRBV4-3	.	TRBJ1-2	.	TGCGCCAGCAGCCAAGATCTGGCAGCTGTCTATGGCTACACCTTC	CASSQDLAAVYGYTF
TRBV24-1	.	TRBJ2-1	.	TGTGCCACCAGTGATTTGGCCGACTCCGAGAGCTCCTACAATGAGCAGTTCTTC	CATSDLADSESSYNEQFF
TRBV19	.	TRBJ1-5	once	TGTGCCAGTAGTATATTAGGTGATAGCAATCAGCCCCAGCATTTT	CASSILGDSNQPQHF
TRBV7-9	.	TRBJ2-5	.	TGTGCCAGCAGCTTAGCGAATCCAGGGAAAGAGACCCAGTACTTC	CASSLANPGKETQYF
TRBV28	.	TRBJ1-5	.	TGTGCCAGCAGGCCCGATAGCAGTAATAGCAATCAGCCCCAGCATTTT	CASRPDSSNSNQPQHF
TRBV5-4	TRBD2	TRBJ2-7	.	TGTGCCAGCAGCTGGGGACTAGCCGAAGCCTACGAGCAGTACTTC	CASSWGLAEAYEQYF
TRBV27	TRBD1	TRBJ1-2	.	TGTGCCGCCGCAAGAAGGTTAGTGGACAGGGCCTATGGCTACACCTTC	CAAARRLVDRAYGYTF
TRBV6-1	.	TRBJ1-2	.	TGTGCCAGCAGTGAAACGGAACCAGTCGGGTATGGCTACACCTTC	CASSETEPVGYGYTF
TRBV9	TRBD1	TRBJ1-1	.	TGTGCCAGCAGCCTAGGACAGGGGCCCACTGAAGCTTTCTTT	CASSLGQGPTEAFF
TRBV28	TRBD1	TRBJ2-1	.	TGTGCCAGCAGTTTGACAGGGGATCCCTCCTACAATGAGCAGTTCTTC	CASSLTGDPSYNEQFF
TRBV25-1	.	TRBJ1-1	few	TGTGCCAGCAGTGAGCAAAGATCGAACACTGAAGCTTTCTTT	CASSEQRSNTEAFF
TRBV10-3	TRBD2	TRBJ2-3	.	TGTGCCATCAGTGAGCGCGCTAGCGGGACCACAGATACGCAGTATTTT	CAISERASGTTDTQYF
TRBV28	.	TRBJ1-6	.	TGTGCCAGCAGTTCTCCACCCTGGGGTTCACCCCTCCACTTT	CASSSPPWGSPLHF
TRBV7-9	TRBD2	TRBJ2-3	.	TGTGCCAGCAGCACCGGGACTAGTCGCACAGATACGCAGTATTTT	CASSTGTSRTDTQYF
TRBV4-3	.	TRBJ1-6	.	TGCGCCAGCAGCCAAGATACGGGAAATTCACCCCTCCACTTT	CASSQDTGNSPLHF
TRBV5-6	.	TRBJ2-5	.	TGTGCCAGCACCCGATCGCCCCAAGAGACCCAGTACTTC	CASTRSPQETQYF
TRBV7-2	TRBD2	TRBJ2-3	once	TGTGCCAGCAGCAGAGACTCCAGGGACTACACAGATACGCAGTATTTT	CASSRDSRDYTDTQYF
TRBV24-1	.	TRBJ2-7	few	TGTGCCACCAGCTCATCACCAGGGTTCTCGACGCCGCCTTACGAGCAGTACTTC	CATSSSPGFSTPPYEQYF
TRBV18	.	TRBJ1-2	.	TGTGCCAGCTCACCTGACAGGAACTATGGCTACACCTTC	CASSPDRNYGYTF
TRBV24-1	.	TRBJ1-2	.	TGTGCCACCTTTGATGTGGGCTATGGCTACACCTTC	CATFDVGYGYTF
TRBV5-4	TRBD1	TRBJ1-3	.	TGTGCCAGCAGCTTACGACAGGGGAGAGGAAACACCATATATTTT	CASSLRQGRGNTIYF
TRBV4-3	TRBD2	TRBJ2-1	.	TGCGCCAGCAGCCAAGATCCACCGAGCGGGAGTTTCTACAATGAGCAGTTCTTC	CASSQDPPSGSFYNEQFF
TRBV6-5	.	TRBJ2-7	.	TGTGCCAGCCAACAGGACAGCTACGAGCAGTACTTC	CASQQDSYEQYF
TRBV6-4	.	TRBJ2-7	.	TGTGCCACCCCCTTACCCTACGAGCAGTACTTC	CATPLPYEQYF
TRBV7-3	.	TRBJ2-1	.	TGTGCCAGCAGCGCAGGTGGGGCTACGGTGTACAATGAGCAGTTCTTC	CASSAGGATVYNEQFF
TRBV18	.	TRBJ1-4	.	TGTGCCAGCTCACCGACAGAAATCGAACGGGGGGTGTTTTTT	CASSPTEIERGVFF
TRBV6-6	.	TRBJ2-3	.	TGTGCCAGCAGTTATGAAGGGGTAATGACAGATACGCAGTATTTT	CASSYEGVMTDTQYF
TRBV7-2	TRBD1	TRBJ2-2	.	TGTGCCAGCAGCGGACGAAGGGGGCGTATGGACACCGGGGAGCTGTTTTTT	CASSGRRGRMDTGELFF
TRBV5-1	TRBD2	TRBJ2-7	.	TGCGCCAGCAGCACCGGACTAGCGGGAGCAAAAGTCTCCTACGAGCAGTACTTC	CASSTGLAGAKVSYEQYF
TRBV9	TRBD2	TRBJ2-3	.	TGTGCCAGCAGCGAATCACTAGCGGGACCACTCACAGATACGCAGTATTTT	CASSESLAGPLTDTQYF
TRBV29-1	.	TRBJ2-2	.	TGCAGCGTTGACAGAAACACCGGGGAGCTGTTTTTT	CSVDRNTGELFF
TRBV4-3	TRBD2	TRBJ2-1	.	TGCGCCAGCAGCCGCGGACTAGCGGGTAGTAATGAGCAGTTCTTC	CASSRGLAGSNEQFF
TRBV5-4	.	TRBJ2-7	.	TGTGCCAGCAGCTACCGAGGGGATGGGCTCGAGCAGTACTTC	CASSYRGDGLEQYF
TRBV10-3	.	TRBJ2-2	.	TGTGCCATCAGTGAGTCGAGGGGAACCGGGGAGCTGTTTTTT	CAISESRGTGELFF
TRBV27	.	TRBJ2-5	.	TGTGCCAGCAGTTTATTACCCTCGTACCAAGAGACCCAGTACTTC	CASSLLPSYQETQYF
TRBV28	TRBD1	TRBJ1-5	.	TGTGCCAGCAGCACGGACAGGGTCCGAAAACAGCCCCAGCATTTT	CASSTDRVRKQPQHF
TRBV9	TRBD1	TRBJ2-7	.	TGTGCCAGCAGCGTAGGCGCGGGACAGGGGGTGGCCGAGCAGTACTTC	CASSVGAGQGVAEQYF
TRBV24-1	.	TRBJ2-3	.	TGTGCCACCAGTGATCCCCCCGGGGGAGGGGGTGCAGATACGCAGTATTTT	CATSDPPGGGGADTQYF